The 32 T cell receptor beta chains in this list originate from one sample, sequenced in a study of CD8+ T cells in alopecia areata. RNA extraction was followed by reverse transcription into cDNA, which acted as the sequencing template. The data were produced by immunoSEQ multiplex PCR, yet TCRdb's version contains in-frame clones alone and is incomplete. The sample has roughly 180,000 clones; 51% are singletons. Treatment in this sample: oral pan-JAK inhibitor, 5-10 mg twice daily. The source material was CD8+ T cells sorted from blood, sampled around week 54, from a patient treated with tofacitinib. These receptors were obtained from a human donor with alopecia areata.

This clone has just a few counts. V usage is TRBV7-2 and J usage is TRBJ2-6; 9 bases match TRBD1. The CDR3 is 17 residues long. Losses at the gene ends were 4 bases for V and 4 bases for J; bases not matched to a gene: 8. Germline V lookup: CDR1 SGHTA, CDR2 FQGNSA. The chain's CDR3 is CASSSGQGFWGANVLTF. Written as DNA, the CDR3 is TGTGCCAGCAGCTCGGGACAGGGCTTCTGGGGGGCCAACGTCCTGACTTTC. Using reference TRBV7-2 and TRBJ2-6 for the parts outside the CDR3, the full variable domain is GAGVSQSPSNKVTEKGKDVELRCDPISGHTALYWYRQSLGQGLEFLIYFQGNSAPDKSGLPSDRFSAERTGGSVSTLTIQRTQQEDSAVYLCASSSGQGFWGANVLTFGAGSRLTVL.

This clone was seen a handful of times. This rearrangement joins TRBV25-1 to TRBJ2-1; D possibly corresponds to TRBD2 (5 bases). CDR1 MGHDK and CDR2 SYGVNS come from the germline V gene. The CDR3 covers 14 residues. V gave up 2 bases and J gave up 10 bases, with 15 bases separating them. The DNA for the CDR3 is TGTGCCAGCAGTGAAGGTTTCCCCGGGGAGGAGCAGTTCTTC. Translated, it gives CASSEGFPGEEQFF.

Only a few counts were recorded for this clone. The chain uses TRBV2 and TRBJ2-2; 8 bases map to TRBD2. V lost 1 base to trimming and J lost 1 base; unmatched junction nucleotides: 2. CDR1 is SNHLY, CDR2 FYNNEI, per germline. The length of the CDR3 is 16 residues. The CDR3 spells CASSEVGLENTGELFF. The CDR3, as DNA: TGTGCCAGCAGTGAAGTGGGACTAGAGAACACCGGGGAGCTGTTTTTT.

The rearrangement links TRBV27 to TRBJ1-1; D may be TRBD1 (5 bases). CDR1 and CDR2 from the germline V gene are MNHEY and SMNVEV (reference sequence). V lost 3 bases, J lost 5 bases, and 13 bases lay in between. The length of the CDR3 is 14 residues. The CDR3 spells CASSFSEGWTEAFF. The CDR3, as DNA: TGTGCCAGCAGTTTCAGTGAGGGGTGGACTGAAGCTTTCTTT.

The rearrangement links TRBV10-3 to TRBJ2-2, with 7 bases fitting TRBD2. CDR1 is ENHRY, CDR2 SYGVKD, per germline. With 5 bases clipped from V and 5 bases from J, the junction kept 2 bases outside the gene matches. CDR3 size: 13 residues. CDR3 coding DNA: TGTGCCATCAGTTTGGGGGGGACCGGGGAGCTGTTTTTT. Its protein product is CAISLGGTGELFF.

The chain has TRBV15 and TRBJ1-4; possibly TRBD1 for D (6 bases). Germline CDR1 and CDR2: LNHNV and YYDKDF (reference sequence). Deletions cut 0 bases from V and 7 bases from J, with 12 bases between. This CDR3 is built from 15 residues. In DNA, the CDR3 is TGTGCCACCAGCAGAGATCAGGGGAGTGGTGAAAAACTGTTTTTT. Protein: CATSRDQGSGEKLFF.

This clone appeared a few times. CDR3 in DNA: TGTGCCAGCAGCACATACGGAGCGTTTAGTTCCCTCCACTTT. Translating it yields CASSTYGAFSSLHF. This chain uses TRBV9 with TRBJ1-6, with D unresolved. The CDR3 sequence is 14 residues long. Germline loops: CDR1 SGDLS, CDR2 YYNGEE. V lost 4 bases and J lost 14, with 19 bases in between.

This clone has just a few counts. The chain employs TRBV19 and TRBJ2-2; the D is unclear. Germline CDR1 and CDR2: LNHDA and SQIVND (reference sequence). The V and J ends lost 3 bases and 4 bases respectively, with 9 bases between them. The CDR3 spans 14 residues. As DNA, the CDR3 is TGTGCCAGTAGTATGTCCCAAGCCACCGGGGAGCTGTTTTTT. Its translation is CASSMSQATGELFF. Full variable domain (remainder filled in from reference TRBV19 and TRBJ2-2): DGGITQSPKYLFRKEGQNVTLSCEQNLNHDAMYWYRQDPGQGLRLIYYSQIVNDFQKGDIAEGYSVSREKKESFPLTVTSAQKNPTAFYLCASSMSQATGELFFGEGSRLTVL.

This clone was observed a few times. The chain recombines TRBV29-1 with TRBJ2-2, with D possibly being TRBD1 or TRBD2 (5 bases each). V shed 5 bases and J shed 6 bases, with 10 bases lying between them. Germline loops: CDR1 SQVTM, CDR2 ANQGSEA. The CDR3 runs 12 residues. The CDR3 nucleotides read TGCAGCGTTAGTCAGGGACCCGGGGAGCTGTTTTTT. Translating gives CSVSQGPGELFF.

The J gene is TRBJ2-2, the V gene TRBV5-1; D gene unclear. This CDR3 region has 15 residues. The germline V and J ends were trimmed by 0 bases and 6 bases, with 12 bases remaining between them. The germline V gene encodes CDR1 SGHRS and CDR2 YFSETQ. CDR3 region: CASSLASAAAGELFF. CDR3 sequence (DNA): TGCGCCAGCAGCTTGGCCTCTGCAGCCGCCGGGGAGCTGTTTTTT. The full variable domain, rest sourced from reference TRBV5-1 and TRBJ2-2, is KAGVTQTPRYLIKTRGQQVTLSCSPISGHRSVSWYQQTPGQGLQFLFEYFSETQRNKGNFPGRFSGRQFSNSRSEMNVSTLELGDSALYLCASSLASAAAGELFFGEGSRLTVL.

This rearrangement joins TRBV27 to TRBJ2-3; unclear D gene. The CDR3 loop spans 12 amino acids. V lost 5 bases and J lost 0, with 3 bases in between. Germline CDR1 MNHEY, CDR2 SMNVEV (reference sequence). The CDR3 reads CASSQSTDTQYF. In nucleotides, the CDR3 is TGTGCCAGCAGTCAAAGCACAGATACGCAGTATTTT.

CDR3 DNA sequence: TGTGCCATCCGCACCAGGGGGCTTGGCTACACCTTC. This sequence encodes CAIRTRGLGYTF. The genes are TRBV6-5 and TRBJ1-2; 8 nucleotides agree with TRBD1. CDR1 and CDR2 from the germline V gene are MNHEY and SVGAGI. Trimming at V came to 10 bases and at J to 7 bases, leaving 8 bases not matched to a gene. The CDR3 sequence is 12 residues long.

This chain connects TRBV7-2 to TRBJ2-1, with D maybe TRBD1 (6 bases). Looked up from germline, CDR1 is SGHTA and CDR2 is FQGNSA. Trimming cost V 1 base and J 7 bases, with 14 bases left between them. This CDR3 region has 15 residues. The CDR3 bases are TGTGCCAGCAGCTTAGTGGGGGCGCGCGGGAATGAGCAGTTCTTC. Encoded protein: CASSLVGARGNEQFF.

This clone occurred a few times. This chain connects TRBV30 to TRBJ2-7; no definite D call. Trimming stripped 0 bases from V and 3 bases from J, with 9 bases between. The CDR3 is 13 amino acids. The germline CDR1 and CDR2 sequences are GTSNPN and SVGIG (reference sequence). The CDR3 spells CAWSVGQHYEQYF. The CDR3 bases are TGTGCCTGGAGTGTCGGGCAGCACTACGAGCAGTACTTC.

This clone was recorded once. The chain uses TRBV27 and TRBJ2-7; 9 bases map to TRBD1. Germline loops: CDR1 MNHEY, CDR2 SMNVEV (reference sequence). V shed 2 bases and J 3 bases; nucleotides not matched to a gene: 5. This CDR3 contains 15 residues. The CDR3 sequence is CASSLTGTGIYEQYF. The CDR3 DNA is TGTGCCAGCAGTTTAACCGGGACAGGGATCTACGAGCAGTACTTC.

The chain is built from TRBV4-1 and TRBJ1-1, with D perhaps matching TRBD1 (5 bases). Germline V gene sequence: CDR1 MGHRA, CDR2 YSYEKL. V was trimmed by 4 bases and J by 0 bases, leaving 15 bases between them. The CDR3 consists of 16 residues. CDR3 nucleotide sequence: TGCGCCAGCAGCCCCGGGGAGGGGAACATGAACACTGAAGCTTTCTTT. It specifies CASSPGEGNMNTEAFF.

This clone has only a few counts. The chain has TRBV29-1 and TRBJ2-7; 7 bases line up with TRBD1. The CDR3 has 13 amino acids. V shed 0 bases and J 5 bases; nucleotides not matched to a gene: 4. Per the germline V gene, CDR1 is SQVTM and CDR2 is ANQGSEA. This CDR3 is CSVEEETGNEQYF. CDR3 sequence (DNA): TGCAGCGTTGAAGAGGAGACAGGGAACGAGCAGTACTTC.

This rearrangement joins TRBV11-2 to TRBJ2-7; D may be TRBD1 or TRBD2 (5 bases each). The ends were cut back, 1 base at V and 7 bases at J, with 14 bases in the middle. The germline V gene has CDR1 SGHAT and CDR2 FQNNGV. This CDR3 has 14 amino acids. For the CDR3, the DNA is TGTGCCAGCAGCTTAGCCGAGGGGCGTAGGGAGCAGTACTTC. Encoded protein: CASSLAEGRREQYF.

The V call is TRBV2, the J call TRBJ2-1; the D gene could be TRBD1 or TRBD2 (6 bases each). This CDR3 comprises 14 residues. Germline loops: CDR1 SNHLY, CDR2 FYNNEI. Deletions cut 0 bases from V and 8 bases from J, with 11 bases between. This CDR3 is CASSEAPGADEQFF. CDR3 coding DNA: TGTGCCAGCAGTGAAGCGCCGGGGGCGGATGAGCAGTTCTTC.

The chain couples TRBV2 to TRBJ2-1; TRBD1 might be the D (6 bases). Germline values: CDR1 SNHLY, CDR2 FYNNEI. CDR3 length: 16 amino acids. Trimming pared 2 bases from V and 3 bases from J, leaving 14 bases between. This CDR3 is CASSEIAGALYNEQFF. CDR3 bases: TGTGCCAGCAGTGAAATCGCAGGGGCCCTCTACAATGAGCAGTTCTTC.

The chain is built from TRBV2 and TRBJ1-4; the match to TRBD1 covers 7 bases. Trimming took 7 bases from V and 0 from J; bases not matched to a gene: 5. The CDR3 has 15 residues. In germline, CDR1 is SNHLY, CDR2 FYNNEI. The CDR3 spells CASTGQASTNEKLFF. The CDR3 coding sequence is TGTGCCAGCACCGGACAGGCTTCAACTAATGAAAAACTGTTTTTT.

J is TRBJ2-3 and V is TRBV15; possible D gene TRBD2, 5 bases. V lost 5 bases and J 6 bases, leaving 12 bases between the germline ends. The CDR3 is 13 residues long. Germline-derived CDR1 and CDR2 are LNHNV and YYDKDF (reference sequence). CDR3 in DNA: TGTGCCACCAGCGCCCTAGCTAGGGATACGCAGTATTTT. Encoded protein: CATSALARDTQYF.

This chain joins TRBV29-1 and TRBJ2-7; no firm D call. V was shortened by 5 bases and J by 1 base, with 9 bases between the two germline ends. CDR1 is SQVTM, CDR2 ANQGSEA, per germline. The CDR3 runs 12 residues. CDR3 sequence (DNA): TGCAGCGTTTGGACGGTTTCCTACGAGCAGTACTTC. It yields the protein CSVWTVSYEQYF.

V gene TRBV30 combines with J gene TRBJ1-6; D possibly corresponds to TRBD1 (5 bases). Looked up from germline, CDR1 is GTSNPN and CDR2 is SVGIG (reference sequence). This CDR3 is 15 amino acids long. The V end was cut by 0 bases, the J end by 5 bases, with 11 bases between. This CDR3 reads CAWSVGGLDNSPLHF. As DNA, the CDR3 is TGTGCCTGGAGTGTCGGGGGACTGGATAATTCACCCCTCCACTTT.

This clone was recorded a few times. Other nucleotide sequences from this sample produce the same CDR3. The rearrangement joins TRBV13 to TRBJ2-7; 8 bases align to TRBD1. J gave up 0 bases and V 3 bases, and 1 base lay outside the gene matches. CDR1 PRHDT and CDR2 FYEKMQ come from the germline V gene (reference sequence). The CDR3 covers 14 residues. In DNA, the CDR3 is TGTGCCAGCAGCTTTGGGACAGGCTCCTACGAGCAGTACTTC. This encodes CASSFGTGSYEQYF.

This clone appeared a single time. The chain has TRBV5-1 and TRBJ1-2, with 12 bases that match TRBD1. There are 14 residues in the CDR3. The trim removed 4 bases at V and 6 bases at J, leaving 4 bases unmatched. The germline V gene has CDR1 SGHRS and CDR2 YFSETQ. The CDR3 is CASSTGQGADGYTF. The CDR3 nucleotides are TGCGCCAGCAGCACGGGACAGGGGGCGGATGGCTACACCTTC.

This clone was seen a handful of times. The chain recombines TRBV11-2 with TRBJ2-7, with 9 bases fitting TRBD1. The CDR3 length is 16 residues. CDR1 and CDR2 (germline): SGHAT, FQNNGV. After removal of 1 base from V and 4 bases from J, the junction contained 8 bases not matched to a gene. The CDR3 DNA reads TGTGCCAGCAGCTTAGGTACAGGGGGCGGCTGGTACGAGCAGTACTTC. It translates to CASSLGTGGGWYEQYF. Drawing the rest from reference TRBV11-2 and TRBJ2-7, the complete variable domain is EAGVAQSPRYKIIEKRQSVAFWCNPISGHATLYWYQQILGQGPKLLIQFQNNGVVDDSQLPKDRFSAERLKGVDSTLKIQPAKLEDSAVYLCASSLGTGGGWYEQYFGPGTRLTVT.

This clone came up a few times. The chain joins TRBV4-3 to TRBJ1-1, with 8 bases identical to TRBD1. Germline V CDR1 and CDR2: LGHNA, YSLEER. The V gene end was trimmed by 0 bases and the J gene end by 4 bases; junction bases not matched to a gene: 7. CDR3 length: 16 residues. CDR3 nucleotides: TGCGCCAGCAGCCAAGAGGGGACAGGAAGGTTCACTGAAGCTTTCTTT. Its translation is CASSQEGTGRFTEAFF.

This clone was seen only a few times. This chain joins TRBV7-9 and TRBJ1-1; D perhaps matches TRBD1 (6 bases). Germline V lookup: CDR1 SEHNR, CDR2 FQNEAQ (reference sequence). Trimming removed 6 bases from V and 1 base from J, with 12 bases in between. The CDR3 extends over 14 amino acids. CDR3 nucleotide sequence: TGTGCCAGCAGTTTCCCGGACAGGAACACTGAAGCTTTCTTT. Residues: CASSFPDRNTEAFF.

The chain recombines TRBV27 with TRBJ2-7, with D tentatively TRBD2 (5 bases). Trimming took off 3 bases at V and 1 base at J, with 13 bases between the two ends. The length of the CDR3 is 15 residues. Looked up from germline, CDR1 is MNHEY and CDR2 is SMNVEV (reference sequence). CDR3 region: CASSFFRDPSYEQYF. The CDR3 nucleotides are TGTGCCAGCAGTTTCTTCCGGGATCCTTCCTACGAGCAGTACTTC.

This chain connects TRBV7-8 to TRBJ2-5, with D tentatively TRBD1 (6 bases). V gave up 2 bases and J gave up 1 base, with 11 bases separating them. The CDR3 sequence is 15 residues long. Germline-derived CDR1 and CDR2 are SGHVS and FQNEAQ. The chain's CDR3 is CASSLRLQGQETQYF. For the CDR3, the DNA is TGTGCCAGCAGCTTAAGACTACAGGGCCAAGAGACCCAGTACTTC.

This clone was detected a few times. The chain has TRBV12-5 and TRBJ2-7; 9 positions agree with TRBD2. The CDR3 has 18 amino acids. Germline V gene sequence: CDR1 LGHNT, CDR2 FRNRAP. V trimming: 6 bases; J trimming: 0 bases; junction bases outside the gene matches: 15. CDR3 amino acids: CASGPFAGGPRSSYEQYF. CDR3 nucleotide sequence: TGTGCTAGTGGCCCCTTCGCGGGGGGGCCACGGAGCTCCTACGAGCAGTACTTC.